These 8 T cell receptor beta chains were sequenced from one sample in a study of OX40 agonist ivuxolimab in advanced cancers. TCRdb's table, derived via immunoSEQ multiplex PCR, lists solely in-frame clones and lacks some. The table has 45,000 to 55,000 clones, approximately 90% seen once. Sequences were derived from CD4+ or CD8+ T cells sorted from blood, sampled in a trial of the OX40 agonist ivuxolimab. The receptors derive from an adult with an advanced solid tumor such as melanoma, head and neck, liver or kidney cancer.

The V gene is TRBV5-1, the J gene TRBJ1-2; D uncertain. CDR3 length: 12 residues. Trimming shortened V by 4 bases and J by 8 bases, and 12 bases separated the two germline ends. CDR1 is SGHRS, CDR2 YFSETQ, per germline. Here the CDR3 reads CASSPESQGYTF. DNA of the CDR3: TGCGCCAGCAGCCCCGAGAGTCAGGGCTACACCTTC.

The rearrangement uses TRBV28 and TRBJ2-7, with unresolved D. Germline lookup yields CDR1 MDHEN and CDR2 SYDVKM. V was cut by 2 bases and J by 4 bases, with 3 bases left in between. The CDR3 totals 11 residues. The CDR3, as DNA: TGTGCCAGCAGTTTAGTTTACGAGCAGTACTTC. This gives the protein CASSLVYEQYF. Complete variable domain (other parts from reference TRBV28 and TRBJ2-7): DVKVTQSSRYLVKRTGEKVFLECVQDMDHENMFWYRQDPGLGLRLIYFSYDVKMKEKGDIPEGYSVSREKKERFSLILESASTNQTSMYLCASSLVYEQYFGPGTRLTVT.

The rearrangement links TRBV6-6 to TRBJ2-2; 10 nucleotides match TRBD1. This CDR3 spans 14 amino acids. CDR1 and CDR2 (germline): MNHNY, SVGAGI (reference sequence). After removal of 4 bases from V and 6 bases from J, the junction contained 2 bases not matched to a gene. CDR3 DNA sequence: TGTGCCAGCAGTTCGACAGGGGGCGCCGGGGAGCTGTTTTTT. Translated, it gives CASSSTGGAGELFF.

The genes are TRBV6-5 and TRBJ2-5; D not resolved. This CDR3 region has 14 residues. Looked up from germline, CDR1 is MNHEY and CDR2 is SVGAGI. V shed 6 bases and J shed 5 bases, with 16 bases lying between them. The CDR3 DNA follows: TGTGCCAGCAGACCGGTCCTGATGGGGGAGACCCAGTACTTC. This gives the protein CASRPVLMGETQYF.

V usage is TRBV6-1 and J usage is TRBJ2-1; 9 positions match TRBD2. CDR1 and CDR2 (germline): MNHNS, SASEGT. This CDR3 region has 15 residues. After removal of 4 bases from V and 10 bases from J, the junction contained 11 bases not matched to a gene. This chain's CDR3 is CASSVDSGGGLEQFF. Here the CDR3 DNA reads TGTGCCAGCAGTGTCGATAGCGGGGGAGGCCTCGAGCAGTTCTTC.

This clone was picked up a small number of times. The chain has TRBV19 and TRBJ2-5; D may be TRBD2 (6 bases). Per the germline V gene, CDR1 is LNHDA and CDR2 is SQIVND (reference sequence). V was cut by 6 bases and J by 5 bases, with 16 bases left in between. There are 14 residues in the CDR3. The CDR3 coding sequence is TGTGCCAGTAGCTTCACGACTGGGGGGGAGACCCAGTACTTC. It specifies CASSFTTGGETQYF.

V usage is TRBV19 and J usage is TRBJ2-7; 7 positions match TRBD2. The CDR3 covers 13 residues. CDR1 is LNHDA, CDR2 SQIVND, per germline (reference sequence). J lost 13 bases, V lost 1 base, and 10 bases had no gene match. The CDR3 is CASSIVIGGSPYF. In DNA, the CDR3 is TGTGCCAGTAGTATAGTCATCGGGGGGAGCCCATACTTC.

This clone was seen only once. V is TRBV28 and J is TRBJ2-7; 9 bases align to TRBD1. From germline, CDR1 is MDHEN and CDR2 SYDVKM. The CDR3 has 13 amino acids. J gave up 5 bases and V 6 bases, and 5 bases lay outside the gene matches. DNA of the CDR3: TGTGCCAGCAGACCACAGGGGGCCCACGAGCAGTACTTC. Its translation is CASRPQGAHEQYF.